This TCR beta chain was found in a study of tumor-infiltrating lymphocytes in primary liver carcinoma. Study overall: The study included patients who were men and women aged 30 to 69 years.

TCR beta cDNA came from 400 to 500 ng total RNA, primed with a constant-region primer. The TCR beta library was amplified through three nested multiplex PCR rounds in a modified ARM-PCR procedure. With TRBV1-TRBV30 forward primers and a C-beta reverse primer, the first two PCR rounds were run for approximately 10 cycles each. TCRdb reanalysed the multiplex PCR reads using MiXCR and keeps one entry per CDR3 protein. This sample has some 190,000 distinct CDR3 sequences, with 60% found just once. Germline DNA was also extracted, and blood RNA was taken from unsorted whole blood. Study-level findings and limits: The 250 largest clones made up significantly more of tumor than blood repertoires (p = 0.039).

CDR1 and CDR2 from the germline V gene are SGHAT and FQNNGV. The CDR3 contains 16 residues. About this clonotype: Its antigen is unidentified. It is likely a read error, because the conserved phenylalanine at the end of the CDR3 is missing.

The sample comprised peripheral blood. The TCR originated in a man aged 40-55 years with primary liver carcinoma and hepatitis B virus infection. The rearrangement links TRBV11-2 to TRBJ2-3; 9 bases line up with TRBD2. This CDR3 is CASSAETSGCIDMQYY. The CDR3 region has the DNA TGTGCCAGCAGCGCCGAGACTAGCGGCTGCATAGATATGCAGTATTAT.